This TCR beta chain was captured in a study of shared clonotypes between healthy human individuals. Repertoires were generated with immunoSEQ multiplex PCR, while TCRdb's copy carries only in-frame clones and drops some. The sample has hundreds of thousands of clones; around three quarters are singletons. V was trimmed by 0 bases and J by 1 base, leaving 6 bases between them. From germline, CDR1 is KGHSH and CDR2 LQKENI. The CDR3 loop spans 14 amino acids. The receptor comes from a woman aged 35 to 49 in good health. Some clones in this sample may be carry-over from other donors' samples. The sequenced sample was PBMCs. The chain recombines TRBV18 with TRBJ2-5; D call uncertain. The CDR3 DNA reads TGTGCCAGCTCACCACCGATTGCCCAAGAGACCCAGTACTTC. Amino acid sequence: CASSPPIAQETQYF.